This T cell receptor (beta chain) derives from a study of blood T cells in healthy people across ages. Study details: Template switching recovered approximately one barcoded beta molecule for every two T cells.

A sample-barcoded 5' primer and a J-beta primer mix were used in a second PCR of about 7 to 12 cycles. Any given sample supplied a minimum of 3 million CDR3-containing paired-end reads. In TCRdb, the 5' RACE reads were re-called with MiXCR into one record per CDR3 protein. This sample has 1.4 million to 1.5 million distinct CDR3 sequences; 42% occur once, and the top ten carry less than 8%. The CDR3 is 13 residues long. Trimming pared 6 bases from V and 9 bases from J, leaving 17 bases between. Germline CDR1 is MNHEY and CDR2 is SVGAGI. This clonotype was obtained from a woman aged 18-30 years in good health. Sequencing was done on a sample of blood. The V and J genes are TRBV6-5 and TRBJ2-5; weak D call: TRBD1 (6 bases). CDR3: CASSGDTRGSQYF. The CDR3 nucleotides are TGTGCCAGCAGCGGGGACACCCGAGGGTCCCAGTACTTC.